This T cell receptor (beta chain) was captured in a study of cytotoxic CD8 clonotypes in ibrutinib-treated CLL. On the study more broadly: Collecting the response samples happened after a median roughly eleven months of treatment, with a range of 6 to 36.

Overall study findings and caveats: Clonality went higher at ibrutinib response and then dropped back toward baseline at progression. Private clonotypes, not public ones, expanded at ibrutinib response.

A remark on this clone: Its antigen is undetermined.

Targeted sequencing depth ranged from 1 in 200,000 to 1 in 1 million T cells. Clones were read by immunoSEQ multiplex PCR, and TCRdb kept only the in-frame ones, dropping some. The repertoire holds roughly 160,000 clones, approximately 77% seen once, with roughly 2% in the top ten. The sequence came from a human donor with chronic lymphocytic leukemia. Sequencing used PBMCs, obtained after 12 months of ibrutinib treatment.

The CDR3: CASSPQDRGVYF. The CDR3 bases are TGTGCCAGCTCACCACAGGACAGGGGAGTGTATTTT. This sequence joins TRBV18 and TRBJ2-3; the match to TRBD1 covers 9 bases. Germline assignment: CDR1 KGHSH and CDR2 LQKENI. This CDR3 has 12 amino acids. J gave up 14 bases and V 1 base, and 4 bases lay outside the gene matches.